The 18 T cell receptor beta chains given below trace back to one sample, sequenced in a study of cytomegalovirus exposure and HLA in healthy donors. 13 Jbeta primers and 60 Vbeta primers were used for the PCR. The protocol was immunoSEQ multiplex PCR, while the TCRdb copy is restricted to in-frame clones and leaves out a portion. The data contain approximately 120,000 clones, approximately 80% of them singletons. Sample: PBMCs. These TCRs come from a young man in good health and CMV-seropositive.

This sequence joins TRBV29-1 and TRBJ2-1; D might be TRBD1 (5 bases). The germline V gene encodes CDR1 SQVTM and CDR2 ANQGSEA. V shed 6 bases and J shed 8 bases, with 11 bases lying between them. The CDR3 consists of 11 residues. The CDR3 sequence is CSVQVGDEQFF. The CDR3 region has the DNA TGCAGCGTCCAAGTAGGGGATGAGCAGTTCTTC.

CDR3 amino acids: CASSPGLADYNEQFF. CDR3 sequence (DNA): TGTGCCAGCAGCCCGGGACTAGCGGATTACAATGAGCAGTTCTTC. The chain employs TRBV7-7 and TRBJ2-1, with 11 bases aligning to TRBD2. The germline gives CDR1 SSHAT, CDR2 FNYEAQ (reference sequence). CDR3 length: 15 amino acids. The V segment lost 5 bases and the J segment 4 bases; nucleotides outside the gene matches: 4.

This chain links TRBV29-1 with TRBJ1-5, with TRBD1 as a possible D gene (5 bases). Germline V CDR1 and CDR2: SQVTM, ANQGSEA. The CDR3 contains 14 residues. The V and J ends lost 4 bases and 3 bases respectively, with 13 bases between them. CDR3 loop: CSVASAGNNQPQHF. The CDR3, as DNA: TGCAGCGTTGCCTCGGCAGGGAACAATCAGCCCCAGCATTTT.

This clone showed up just once. The genes are TRBV5-1 and TRBJ2-3; TRBD1 aligns across 7 bases. The CDR3 sequence is 16 residues long. J was trimmed by 3 bases and V by 0 bases; bases with no gene match: 7. Germline CDR1 is SGHRS and CDR2 is YFSETQ. DNA of the CDR3: TGCGCCAGCAGCTTGGAGGGCGCAGGGGGAACAGATACGCAGTATTTT. Its protein product is CASSLEGAGGTDTQYF.

The chain combines TRBV19 with TRBJ1-3; tentative D call: TRBD1 (5 bases). The CDR3 sequence is 13 residues long. The V gene's germline CDR1 is LNHDA and CDR2 SQIVND (reference sequence). Trimming took 5 bases from V and 4 from J, leaving 9 bases between them. The CDR3: CASSLTGGNTIYF. The CDR3 DNA reads TGTGCCAGTAGTCTTACAGGAGGAAACACCATATATTTT.

The CDR3 sequence is CAWSVWAGASSYNEQFF. The DNA of the CDR3 is TGTGCCTGGAGTGTCTGGGCAGGGGCAAGCTCCTACAATGAGCAGTTCTTC. The chain employs TRBV30 and TRBJ2-1; D perhaps matches TRBD1 (6 bases). Germline values: CDR1 GTSNPN, CDR2 SVGIG (reference sequence). The CDR3 runs 17 residues. The V end lost 0 bases, the J end lost 0 bases, and 15 bases lay between the germline ends.

The chain links TRBV9 to TRBJ2-3, with D tentatively TRBD1 (6 bases). Per the germline V gene, CDR1 is SGDLS and CDR2 is YYNGEE. This CDR3 has 14 residues. Trimming left V 4 bases short and J 3 bases short, with 12 bases between. CDR3 loop: CASSRRGGTDTQYF. The CDR3 nucleotides are TGTGCCAGCAGCCGCAGGGGTGGTACAGATACGCAGTATTTT.

The table lists this clone with a count of one. V usage is TRBV6-5 and J usage is TRBJ1-1, with 8 bases identical to TRBD1. Germline V gene lookup returns CDR1 MNHEY and CDR2 SVGAGI. The V gene end was trimmed by 0 bases and the J gene end by 1 base; junction bases not matched to a gene: 1. This CDR3 spans 15 amino acids. In DNA, the CDR3 is TGTGCCAGCAGTTACTCACAGGGGGGGAACACTGAAGCTTTCTTT. Translated, it gives CASSYSQGGNTEAFF.

This clone occurred once. V gene TRBV9 combines with J gene TRBJ2-7; 7 nucleotides match TRBD1. CDR3 size: 15 residues. The trim removed 0 bases at V and 3 bases at J, leaving 6 bases unmatched. Germline assignment: CDR1 SGDLS and CDR2 YYNGEE. CDR3 nucleotide sequence: TGTGCCAGCAGCGTAGCACCCCGGGACAGCTACGAGCAGTACTTC. The encoded protein is CASSVAPRDSYEQYF.

The chain recombines TRBV11-2 with TRBJ2-3; tentative D call: TRBD2 (6 bases). The V and J ends lost 3 bases and 3 bases respectively, with 13 bases between them. CDR3 length equals 15 residues. Germline loops: CDR1 SGHAT, CDR2 FQNNGV. CDR3 amino acids: CASSFAGLTTDTQYF. The CDR3 nucleotides are TGTGCCAGCAGCTTCGCCGGACTAACTACAGATACGCAGTATTTT. Full variable domain (remainder filled in from reference TRBV11-2 and TRBJ2-3): EAGVAQSPRYKIIEKRQSVAFWCNPISGHATLYWYQQILGQGPKLLIQFQNNGVVDDSQLPKDRFSAERLKGVDSTLKIQPAKLEDSAVYLCASSFAGLTTDTQYFGPGTRLTVL.

V usage is TRBV7-9 and J usage is TRBJ1-2, with no clear D. From germline, CDR1 is SEHNR and CDR2 FQNEAQ (reference sequence). The CDR3 loop spans 14 amino acids. V gave up 6 bases and J gave up 4 bases, with 15 bases separating them. The CDR3 protein is CASRTRSVPYGYTF. CDR3 DNA: TGTGCCAGCAGAACTAGGTCAGTTCCCTATGGCTACACCTTC.

This chain connects TRBV27 to TRBJ2-7; 7 nucleotides line up with TRBD1. Losses at the gene ends were 5 bases for V and 1 base for J; bases not matched to a gene: 2. The germline V gene encodes CDR1 MNHEY and CDR2 SMNVEV (reference sequence). The CDR3 spans 13 residues. CDR3 residues: CASSRDRSYEQYF. CDR3 coding DNA: TGTGCCAGCAGTAGGGACAGATCCTACGAGCAGTACTTC.

This chain joins TRBV18 and TRBJ2-3, with 12 bases identical to TRBD2. Trimming removed 4 bases from V and 1 base from J; junction bases left unmatched: 3. CDR1 is KGHSH and CDR2 is LQKENI in the germline V gene. The CDR3 runs to 16 residues. This CDR3 reads CASSLGTSGRTDTQYF. The DNA of the CDR3 is TGTGCCAGCTCACTCGGGACTAGCGGGCGCACAGATACGCAGTATTTT.

This clone turned up a few times. The genes are TRBV5-1 and TRBJ2-1, with 8 positions matching TRBD1. Germline trimming cut 8 bases from V and 4 bases from J; bases unmatched to any gene: 5. The CDR3 totals 13 residues. Germline CDR1 and CDR2: SGHRS and YFSETQ. The CDR3 DNA reads as TGCGCCAGTTCGACAGGGGCGTACAATGAGCAGTTCTTC. Its protein product is CASSTGAYNEQFF.

The V and J genes are TRBV6-4 and TRBJ2-2; D is unresolved. The germline V gene has CDR1 MRHNA and CDR2 SNTAGT. V was shortened by 5 bases and J by 1 base, with 2 bases between the two germline ends. The CDR3 sequence is 12 residues long. This CDR3 is CASSQNTGELFF. The CDR3 DNA sequence: TGTGCCAGCAGTCAGAACACCGGGGAGCTGTTTTTT.

The rearrangement joins TRBV6-1 to TRBJ1-3, with 9 bases identical to TRBD1. This CDR3 has 14 amino acids. V was pared by 6 bases and J by 3 bases, with 3 bases of the junction left unmatched. Germline CDR1 is MNHNS and CDR2 is SASEGT. CDR3 region: CASRQGAVGNTIYF. The CDR3 DNA is TGTGCCAGCAGACAGGGGGCAGTTGGAAACACCATATATTTT.

The chain combines TRBV27 with TRBJ1-2, with D maybe TRBD1 (6 bases). From germline, CDR1 is MNHEY and CDR2 SMNVEV (reference sequence). Deletions cut 3 bases from V and 6 bases from J, with 14 bases between. The CDR3 covers 14 residues. CDR3 in DNA: TGTGCCAGCAGTTTCAAACCCAGGGGAGATGGCTACACCTTC. Encoded protein: CASSFKPRGDGYTF.

CDR3 bases: TGTGCCAGCAGCTTAACGCGACTAGCGGGACCCCGAGCCAAAAACATTCAGTACTTC. Protein: CASSLTRLAGPRAKNIQYF. V usage is TRBV7-2 and J usage is TRBJ2-4; 11 bases map to TRBD2. The germline V gene encodes CDR1 SGHTA and CDR2 FQGNSA. V lost 2 bases and J lost 0; bases outside the gene matches: 9. The CDR3 spans 19 residues.